The T cell receptor (beta chain) described here comes from a study of Tregs in tolerant kidney transplant recipients. CD4+CD25+CD127- Tregs, CD4+CD25- non-Tregs, CD4 and CD8 cells were sorted. About this clone: Its target is not known.

Some clones are missing from TCRdb's copy, which holds only in-frame ones; the method was immunoSEQ multiplex PCR. This sample has under 300,000 clones; around 81% occur once, and the top ten carry about 0.58%. Trimming removed 4 bases at V and 2 bases at J, with 12 bases between. The CDR3 consists of 14 residues. In germline, CDR1 is MDHEN, CDR2 SYDVKM. Study-wide results and caveats: Validation in larger populations is needed because few patients were studied. Biological reproducibility was not directly addressed, but technical replication error appeared minimal. Tregs expanded with activated donor B cells seemed most donor-specific.

The chain uses TRBV28 and TRBJ2-7, with unresolved D. This receptor was obtained from a human donor in good health. Sequenced sample: CD4+ T cells from blood. CDR3 loop: CASSSGSRPYEQYF. CDR3 DNA: TGTGCCAGCAGTTCTGGTAGCCGCCCCTACGAGCAGTACTTC.